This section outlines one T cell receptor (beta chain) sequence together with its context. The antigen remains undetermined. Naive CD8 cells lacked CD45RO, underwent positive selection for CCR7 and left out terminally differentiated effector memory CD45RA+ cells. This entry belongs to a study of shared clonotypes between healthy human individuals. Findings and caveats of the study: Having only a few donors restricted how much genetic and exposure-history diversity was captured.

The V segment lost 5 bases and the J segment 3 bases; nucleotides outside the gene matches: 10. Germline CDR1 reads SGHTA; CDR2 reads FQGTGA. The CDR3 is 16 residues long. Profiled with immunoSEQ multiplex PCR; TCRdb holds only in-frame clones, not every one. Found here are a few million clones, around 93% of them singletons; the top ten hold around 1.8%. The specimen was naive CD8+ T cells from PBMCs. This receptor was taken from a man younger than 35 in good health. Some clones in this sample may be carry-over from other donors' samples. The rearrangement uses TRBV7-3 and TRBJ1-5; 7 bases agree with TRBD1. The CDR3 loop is CASSPNTGDDNQPQHF. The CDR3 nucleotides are TGTGCCAGCAGCCCAAATACAGGGGATGACAATCAGCCCCAGCATTTT.